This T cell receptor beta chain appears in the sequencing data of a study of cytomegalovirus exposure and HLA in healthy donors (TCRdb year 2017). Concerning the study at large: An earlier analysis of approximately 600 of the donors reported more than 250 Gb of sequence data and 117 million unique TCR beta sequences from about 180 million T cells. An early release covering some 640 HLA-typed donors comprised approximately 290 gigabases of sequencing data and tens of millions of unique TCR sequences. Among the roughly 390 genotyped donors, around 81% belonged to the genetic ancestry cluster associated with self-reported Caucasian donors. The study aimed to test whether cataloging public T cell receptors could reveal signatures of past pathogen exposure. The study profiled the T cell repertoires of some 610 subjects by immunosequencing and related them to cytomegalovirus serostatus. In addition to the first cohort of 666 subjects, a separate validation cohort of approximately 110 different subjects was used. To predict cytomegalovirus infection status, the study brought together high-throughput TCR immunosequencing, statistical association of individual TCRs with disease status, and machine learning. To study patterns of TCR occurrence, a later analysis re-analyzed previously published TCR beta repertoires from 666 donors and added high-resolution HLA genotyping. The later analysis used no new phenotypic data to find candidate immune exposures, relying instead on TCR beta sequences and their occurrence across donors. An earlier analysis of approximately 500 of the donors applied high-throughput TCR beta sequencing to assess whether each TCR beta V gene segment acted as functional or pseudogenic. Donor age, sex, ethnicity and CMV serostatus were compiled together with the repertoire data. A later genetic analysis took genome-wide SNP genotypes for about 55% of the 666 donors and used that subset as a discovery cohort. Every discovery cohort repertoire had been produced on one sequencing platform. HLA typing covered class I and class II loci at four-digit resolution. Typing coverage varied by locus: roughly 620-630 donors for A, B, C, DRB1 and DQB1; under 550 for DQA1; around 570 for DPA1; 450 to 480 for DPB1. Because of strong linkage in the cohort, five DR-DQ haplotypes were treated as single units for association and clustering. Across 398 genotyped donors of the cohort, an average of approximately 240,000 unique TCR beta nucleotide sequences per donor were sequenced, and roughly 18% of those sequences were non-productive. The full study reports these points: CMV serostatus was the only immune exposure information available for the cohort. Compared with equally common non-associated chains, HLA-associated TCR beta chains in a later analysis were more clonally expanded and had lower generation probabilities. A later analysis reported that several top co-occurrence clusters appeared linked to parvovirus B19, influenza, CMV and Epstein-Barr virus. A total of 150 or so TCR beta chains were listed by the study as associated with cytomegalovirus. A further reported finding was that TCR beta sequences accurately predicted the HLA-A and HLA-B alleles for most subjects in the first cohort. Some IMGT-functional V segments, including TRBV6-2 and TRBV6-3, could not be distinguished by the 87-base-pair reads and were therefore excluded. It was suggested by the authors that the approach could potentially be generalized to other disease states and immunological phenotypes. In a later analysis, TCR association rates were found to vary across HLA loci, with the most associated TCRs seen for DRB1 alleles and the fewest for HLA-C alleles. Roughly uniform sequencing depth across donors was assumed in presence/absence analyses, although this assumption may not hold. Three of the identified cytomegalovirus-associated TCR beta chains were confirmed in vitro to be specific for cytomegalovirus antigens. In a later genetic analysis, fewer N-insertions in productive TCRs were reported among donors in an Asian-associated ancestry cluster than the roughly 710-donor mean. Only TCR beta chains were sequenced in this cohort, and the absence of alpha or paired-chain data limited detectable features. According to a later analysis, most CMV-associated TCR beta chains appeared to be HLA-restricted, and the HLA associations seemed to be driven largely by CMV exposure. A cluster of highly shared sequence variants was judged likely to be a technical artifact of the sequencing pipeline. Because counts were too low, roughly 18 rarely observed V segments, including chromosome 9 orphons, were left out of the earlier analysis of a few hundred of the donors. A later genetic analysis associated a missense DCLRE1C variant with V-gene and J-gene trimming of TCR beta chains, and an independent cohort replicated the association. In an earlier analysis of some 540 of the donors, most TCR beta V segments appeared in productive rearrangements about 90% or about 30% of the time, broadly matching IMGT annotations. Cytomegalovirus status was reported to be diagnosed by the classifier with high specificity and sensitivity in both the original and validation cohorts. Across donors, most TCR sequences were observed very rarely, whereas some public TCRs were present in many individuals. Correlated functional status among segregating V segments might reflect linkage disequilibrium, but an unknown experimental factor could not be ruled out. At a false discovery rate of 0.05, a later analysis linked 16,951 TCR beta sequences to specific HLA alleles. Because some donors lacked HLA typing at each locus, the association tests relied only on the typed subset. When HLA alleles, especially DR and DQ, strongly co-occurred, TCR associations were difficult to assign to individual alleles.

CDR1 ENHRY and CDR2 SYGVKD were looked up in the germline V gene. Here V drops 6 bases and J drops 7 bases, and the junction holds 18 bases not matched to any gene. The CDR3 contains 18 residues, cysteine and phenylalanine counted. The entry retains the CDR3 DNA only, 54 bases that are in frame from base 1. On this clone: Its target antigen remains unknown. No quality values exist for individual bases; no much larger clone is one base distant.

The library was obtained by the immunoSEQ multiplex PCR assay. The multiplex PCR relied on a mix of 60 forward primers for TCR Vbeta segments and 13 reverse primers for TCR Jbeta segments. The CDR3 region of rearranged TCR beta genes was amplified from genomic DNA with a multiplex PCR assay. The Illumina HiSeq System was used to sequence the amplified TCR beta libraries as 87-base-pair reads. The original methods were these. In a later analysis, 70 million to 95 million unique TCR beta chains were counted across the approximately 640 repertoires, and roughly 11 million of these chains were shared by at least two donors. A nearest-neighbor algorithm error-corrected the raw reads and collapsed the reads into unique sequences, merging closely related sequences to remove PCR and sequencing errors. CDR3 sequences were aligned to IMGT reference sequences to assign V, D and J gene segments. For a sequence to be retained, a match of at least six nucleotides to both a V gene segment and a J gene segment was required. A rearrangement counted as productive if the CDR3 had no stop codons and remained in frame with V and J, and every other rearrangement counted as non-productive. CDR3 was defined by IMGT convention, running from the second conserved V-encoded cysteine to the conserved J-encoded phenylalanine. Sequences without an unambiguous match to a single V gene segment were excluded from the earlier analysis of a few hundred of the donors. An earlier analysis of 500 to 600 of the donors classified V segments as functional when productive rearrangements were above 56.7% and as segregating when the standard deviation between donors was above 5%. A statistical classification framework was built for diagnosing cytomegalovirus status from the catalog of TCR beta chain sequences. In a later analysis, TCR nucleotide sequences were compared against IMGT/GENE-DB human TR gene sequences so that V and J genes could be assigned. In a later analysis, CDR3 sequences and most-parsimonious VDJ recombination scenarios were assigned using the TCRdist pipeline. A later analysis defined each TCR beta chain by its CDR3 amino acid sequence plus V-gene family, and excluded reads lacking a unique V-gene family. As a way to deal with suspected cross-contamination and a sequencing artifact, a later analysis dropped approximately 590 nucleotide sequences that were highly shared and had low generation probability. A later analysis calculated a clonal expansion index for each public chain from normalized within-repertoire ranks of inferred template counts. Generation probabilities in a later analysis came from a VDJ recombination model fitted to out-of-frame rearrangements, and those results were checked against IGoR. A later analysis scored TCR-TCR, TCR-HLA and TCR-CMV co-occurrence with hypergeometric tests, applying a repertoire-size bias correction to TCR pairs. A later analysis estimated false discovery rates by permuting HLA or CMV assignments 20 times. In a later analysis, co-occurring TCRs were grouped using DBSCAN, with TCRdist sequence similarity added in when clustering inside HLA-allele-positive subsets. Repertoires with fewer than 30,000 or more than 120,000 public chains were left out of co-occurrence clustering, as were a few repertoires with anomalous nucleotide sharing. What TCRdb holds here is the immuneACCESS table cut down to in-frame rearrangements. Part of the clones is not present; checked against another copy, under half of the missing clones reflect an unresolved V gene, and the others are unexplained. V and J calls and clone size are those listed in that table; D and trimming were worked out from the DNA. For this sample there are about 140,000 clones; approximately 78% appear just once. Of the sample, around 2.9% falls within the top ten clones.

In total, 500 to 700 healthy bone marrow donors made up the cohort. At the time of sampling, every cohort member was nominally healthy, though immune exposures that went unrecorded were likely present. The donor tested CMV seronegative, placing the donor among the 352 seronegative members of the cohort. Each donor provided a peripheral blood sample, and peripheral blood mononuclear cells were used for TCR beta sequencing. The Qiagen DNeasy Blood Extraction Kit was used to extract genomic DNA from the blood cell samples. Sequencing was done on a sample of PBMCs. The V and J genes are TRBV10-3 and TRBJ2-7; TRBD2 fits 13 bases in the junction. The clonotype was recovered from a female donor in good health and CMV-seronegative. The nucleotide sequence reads TGTGCCATCAGGAGAGGACTAGCGGGAGATAGGCCCGGAGAAGAGCAGTACTTC. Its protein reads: CAIRRGLAGDRPGEEQYF.